A single sample is the source of the 27 T cell receptor beta chains below, sequenced in a study of shared clonotypes between healthy human individuals. Profiling relied on immunoSEQ multiplex PCR, and the TCRdb table lists in-frame clones only, not all of them. The sample records about 490,000 clones, 65% to 85% being singletons. The sequencing sample was made of PBMCs. These receptors all come from a woman in her forties in good health. Some clones in this sample may be carry-over from other donors' samples.

The CDR3 spells CASCRSSGSYNEQFF. The DNA of the CDR3 is TGTGCCTCCTGTAGATCTAGCGGATCTTACAATGAGCAGTTCTTC. The chain recombines TRBV7-9 with TRBJ2-1; 7 positions match TRBD2. The germline V gene has CDR1 SEHNR and CDR2 FQNEAQ (reference sequence). The CDR3 has 15 residues. The trim removed 11 bases at V and 4 bases at J, leaving 14 bases unmatched.

This chain uses TRBV6-5 with TRBJ2-1; TRBD1 or TRBD2 may be the D gene (6 bases each). Germline assignment: CDR1 MNHEY and CDR2 SVGAGI. V shed 7 bases and J shed 4 bases, with 14 bases lying between them. The CDR3 covers 14 residues. The CDR3 region is CASNQGGLYNEQFF. The CDR3 DNA reads as TGTGCCAGCAACCAAGGGGGGTTATACAATGAGCAGTTCTTC.

The gene calls are TRBV29-1 and TRBJ2-3; D call uncertain. The V end lost 3 bases, the J end lost 4 bases, and 11 bases lay between the germline ends. There are 13 residues in the CDR3. Germline V gives CDR1 SQVTM, CDR2 ANQGSEA. This CDR3 reads CSVETSSSDTQYF. The CDR3 region has the DNA TGCAGCGTTGAGACAAGTTCATCAGATACGCAGTATTTT.

Written as DNA, the CDR3 is TGTGCCAGCAGCTTGGACCCTAAACCCCTCCACTTT. This encodes CASSLDPKPLHF. The chain links TRBV11-2 to TRBJ1-6; D not resolved. The CDR3 contains 12 residues. V was pared by 3 bases and J by 12 bases, with 9 bases between. The V gene's germline CDR1 is SGHAT and CDR2 FQNNGV.

Note on this clone: The same CDR3 arises from other DNA sequences in this sample as well. This chain links TRBV14 with TRBJ2-7; D remains ambiguous. Trimming shortened V by 8 bases and J by 3 bases, and 8 bases separated the two germline ends. CDR3 length: 11 amino acids. In germline, CDR1 is SGHDN, CDR2 FVKESK. CDR3 sequence (DNA): TGTGCCAGCTCCCAGTTCTACGAGCAGTACTTC. This gives the protein CASSQFYEQYF.

This clone was seen once. V gene TRBV6-6 combines with J gene TRBJ1-5; D is unclear. V gave up 2 bases and J gave up 5 bases, with 4 bases separating them. There are 12 residues in the CDR3. Germline V gene data show CDR1 as MNHNY and CDR2 as SVGAGI (reference sequence). CDR3 residues: CASSYEDQPQHF. CDR3 in DNA: TGTGCCAGCAGTTACGAAGATCAGCCCCAGCATTTT.

This chain joins TRBV10-2 and TRBJ2-6, with D perhaps given as TRBD1 or TRBD2 (5 bases each). Trimming removed 7 bases from V and 0 bases from J, with 16 bases in between. The germline CDR1 and CDR2 sequences are WSHSY and SAAADI. The CDR3 covers 17 residues. The CDR3 DNA is TGCGCCAGCAACGAGGGCAGGGTACGCTCTGGGGCCAACGTCCTGACTTTC. Protein product: CASNEGRVRSGANVLTF.

Details on this clone: A far larger clone is a single base away, which makes a read error likely. This chain joins TRBV4-3 and TRBJ2-2, with a weak D call TRBD2 (6 bases). Germline CDR1 is LGHNA and CDR2 is YSLEER. Trimming removed 4 bases at V and 5 bases at J, with 23 bases between. The CDR3 spans 18 residues. CDR3 DNA sequence: TGCGCCAGCAGCCGACGTCCTTTTTCGCGGGAAGGAACCGGGGAGCTGTTTTTT. This translates into CASSRRPFSREGTGELFF.

The V and J genes are TRBV28 and TRBJ2-1; 8 bases match TRBD2. The V segment lost 3 bases and the J segment 5 bases; nucleotides outside the gene matches: 6. Germline CDR1 is MDHEN and CDR2 is SYDVKM. This CDR3 contains 15 residues. CDR3 coding DNA: TGTGCCAGCAGTTTCATGAGCGGGAGAGACAATGAGCAGTTCTTC. Amino acids: CASSFMSGRDNEQFF.

The table lists this clone with many counts. Additional DNA sequences in this sample encode the identical CDR3. The chain employs TRBV2 and TRBJ2-5, with 16 bases lining up with TRBD2. The closer fit of TRBJ2-7 to the DNA end suggests the J call may be wrong. The CDR3 has 19 amino acids. Germline V CDR1 and CDR2: SNHLY, FYNNEI. For the CDR3, the DNA is TGTGCCAGCACTCGGGGGACTAGCGGGAGGGCCGTCTCCGAGGCCGAGCAGTACTTC. It yields the protein CASTRGTSGRAVSEAEQYF.

On this clone: The sample carries other DNA sequences with the same CDR3. This sequence joins TRBV18 and TRBJ1-1; 7 nucleotides agree with TRBD1. CDR1 and CDR2 (germline): KGHSH, LQKENI. The CDR3 consists of 15 residues. V was pared by 1 base and J by 2 bases, with 4 bases of the junction left unmatched. The CDR3 nucleotides read TGTGCCAGCTCACCACAGAAGGGGGCAAACACTGAAGCTTTCTTT. Its protein product is CASSPQKGANTEAFF.

The V gene is TRBV19, the J gene TRBJ2-1; D gene ambiguous. From germline, CDR1 is LNHDA and CDR2 SQIVND (reference sequence). Trimming cost V 7 bases and J 0 bases, with 7 bases left between them. This CDR3 comprises 13 residues. The CDR3 region has the DNA TGTGCCAGTAAAGACAACTCCTACAATGAGCAGTTCTTC. The encoded protein is CASKDNSYNEQFF.

Of note for this clone: A much bigger clone sits one base away, suggesting this may be a read error. Other DNA variants within this sample encode the same CDR3. CDR3 nucleotides: TGCGCCAGTAGCCCACAGGGCCCGGACAATGAGCAGTTCTTC. Protein product: CASSPQGPDNEQFF. This chain links TRBV5-1 with TRBJ2-1, with a tentative D call TRBD1 (6 bases). Deletions cut 8 bases from V and 5 bases from J, with 17 bases between. Germline-derived CDR1 and CDR2 are SGHRS and YFSETQ. This CDR3 has 14 residues.

Regarding this clone: One junction end disagrees with the germline gene, perhaps due to a read error. This CDR3 is CASSYSPSGNYEQYF. CDR3 coding DNA: TGTGCCAGCAGTTATTCGCCTAGCGGGAACTACGAGCAGTACTTC. The chain joins TRBV10-3 to TRBJ2-7, with 9 nucleotides matching TRBD2. Per the germline V gene, CDR1 is ENHRY and CDR2 is SYGVKD. The CDR3 spans 15 residues.

This clone has just one count. The V and J genes are TRBV30 and TRBJ1-5; TRBD1 might be the D (5 bases). Germline CDR1 reads GTSNPN; CDR2 reads SVGIG (reference sequence). The CDR3 totals 13 residues. The ends were cut back, 4 bases at V and 3 bases at J, with 10 bases in the middle. CDR3 in amino acids: CAWMGGDNQPQHF. The CDR3 DNA reads as TGTGCCTGGATGGGGGGAGACAATCAGCCCCAGCATTTT.

This rearrangement joins TRBV2 to TRBJ1-2, with D maybe TRBD1 (5 bases). From germline, CDR1 is SNHLY and CDR2 FYNNEI. The CDR3 length is 12 residues. Trimming left V 2 bases short and J 10 bases short, with 11 bases between. CDR3 nucleotide sequence: TGTGCCAGCAGTGAAAGGCAGGGAGCCTACACCTTC. This sequence encodes CASSERQGAYTF.

This clone has just one count. The chain joins TRBV18 to TRBJ2-3; 9 nucleotides line up with TRBD1. This CDR3 has 13 residues. V lost 7 bases and J lost 6; bases outside the gene matches: 5. The germline CDR1 and CDR2 sequences are KGHSH and LQKENI. The CDR3 sequence is CASYTGGRDTQYF. The CDR3 bases are TGTGCCAGCTATACAGGGGGCCGTGATACGCAGTATTTT. The variable domain in full, completed from reference TRBV18 and TRBJ2-3, reads NAGVMQNPRHLVRRRGQEARLRCSPMKGHSHVYWYRQLPEEGLKFMVYLQKENIIDESGMPKERFSAEFPKEGPSILRIQQVVRGDSAAYFCASYTGGRDTQYFGPGTRLTVL.

The rearrangement links TRBV2 to TRBJ1-5, with D uncertain. The ends were cut back, 7 bases at V and 4 bases at J, with 11 bases in the middle. Per germline, CDR1 SNHLY and CDR2 FYNNEI. The CDR3 has 13 amino acids. CDR3 protein: CASTPSRNQPQHF. The CDR3 DNA reads as TGTGCCAGCACCCCGAGCCGAAATCAGCCCCAGCATTTT.

This sequence joins TRBV27 and TRBJ1-6, with 7 bases identical to TRBD1. CDR3 length: 16 amino acids. Germline values: CDR1 MNHEY, CDR2 SMNVEV (reference sequence). V gave up 4 bases and J gave up 7 bases; unmatched junction bases: 10. The CDR3 DNA follows: TGTGCCAGCAGTTCCCTGGGACAGCTGATCAATTCACCCCTCCACTTT. Protein product: CASSSLGQLINSPLHF.

On this clone itself: Other DNA sequences in this specimen translate into the identical CDR3. The chain employs TRBV29-1 and TRBJ2-7; D is undetermined. Germline V gene data show CDR1 as SQVTM and CDR2 as ANQGSEA. The CDR3 totals 11 residues. V dropped 5 bases and J dropped 2 bases, with 7 bases sitting between them. The CDR3 protein is CSVLAPYEQYF. The CDR3 bases are TGCAGCGTTTTGGCACCCTACGAGCAGTACTTC.

The chain links TRBV10-2 to TRBJ2-7, with D unresolved. The CDR3 has 13 amino acids. Germline CDR1 is WSHSY and CDR2 is SAAADI. V lost 2 bases, J lost 4 bases, and 9 bases lay in between. The CDR3 DNA reads as TGCGCCAGCAGTGAGACAGTAATTTACGAGCAGTACTTC. Residues: CASSETVIYEQYF.

The chain couples TRBV5-1 to TRBJ2-1, with 10 bases that match TRBD2. This CDR3 is built from 16 residues. In germline, CDR1 is SGHRS, CDR2 YFSETQ. J was trimmed by 5 bases and V by 4 bases; bases with no gene match: 9. The CDR3 region is CASSRISGRGDNEQFF. The CDR3 coding sequence is TGCGCCAGCAGCCGGATCAGCGGGAGGGGCGACAATGAGCAGTTCTTC.

The rearrangement links TRBV28 to TRBJ2-7; 11 bases are shared with TRBD2. The CDR3 is 16 amino acids. Germline values: CDR1 MDHEN, CDR2 SYDVKM. V was clipped by 6 bases and J by 3 bases; unmatched bases: 10. The CDR3 DNA sequence: TGTGCCAGCAGCACCGGACTAGCGGGTAACCTCTACGAGCAGTACTTC. It encodes CASSTGLAGNLYEQYF.

In its sample, this clone was seen a few times. The chain combines TRBV15 with TRBJ1-4; a possible D gene is TRBD1 (5 bases). Germline V CDR1 and CDR2: LNHNV, YYDKDF (reference sequence). The CDR3 has 14 amino acids. V was trimmed by 8 bases and J by 3 bases, leaving 13 bases between them. The CDR3 DNA reads as TGTGCCACCGGACCAGGGTGGCCTAATGAAAAACTGTTTTTT. Translating gives CATGPGWPNEKLFF. Complete variable domain (other parts from reference TRBV15 and TRBJ1-4): DAMVIQNPRYQVTQFGKPVTLSCSQTLNHNVMYWYQQKSSQAPKLLFHYYDKDFNNEADTPDNFQSRRPNTSFCFLDIRSPGLGDTAMYLCATGPGWPNEKLFFGSGTQLSVL.

The DNA for the CDR3 is TGCGCCAGCAGCAACAGGCTAGCAACTAATGAAAAACTGTTTTTT. This codes for CASSNRLATNEKLFF. The J gene is TRBJ1-4, the V gene TRBV5-1, with D tentatively TRBD1 (5 bases). The V gene's germline CDR1 is SGHRS and CDR2 YFSETQ. Trimming cost V 4 bases and J 0 bases, with 10 bases left between them. This CDR3 has 15 amino acids.

Comments on this clone: This likely came from a read error, as a far larger clone is one base away. Other DNA sequences in this sample translate to the same CDR3. This rearrangement joins TRBV29-1 to TRBJ2-7; no clear D gene. The germline gives CDR1 SQVTM, CDR2 ANQGSEA. The CDR3 has 12 residues. Trimming removed 0 bases from V and 5 bases from J, with 8 bases in between. CDR3 residues: CSVEDLLHEQYF. CDR3 bases: TGCAGCGTTGAAGACCTTCTCCACGAGCAGTACTTC.

The V and J genes are TRBV27 and TRBJ2-2; D possibly corresponds to TRBD1 (5 bases). The CDR3 runs 13 residues. The V and J ends lost 2 bases and 5 bases respectively, with 6 bases between them. CDR1 MNHEY and CDR2 SMNVEV come from the germline V gene (reference sequence). CDR3 coding DNA: TGTGCCAGCAGTTTAAAGGGGACCGGGGAGCTGTTTTTT. Translating it yields CASSLKGTGELFF.